Shown below are 5 T cell receptor beta chains from a single sample sequenced in a study of T cell changes during pregnancy in multiple sclerosis. The repertoire was sequenced with immunoSEQ multiplex PCR; TCRdb's copy has only in-frame clones and lacks some. The sample has roughly 51,000 clones; 92% are singletons. Sequencing was performed on CD4+ T cells from peripheral blood mononuclear cells, taken after pregnancy. These receptor sequences come from a female donor in good health, enrolled as a control in a pregnancy study.

This chain links TRBV30 with TRBJ1-2, with TRBD1 matching 7 bases. The germline V gene encodes CDR1 GTSNPN and CDR2 SVGIG (reference sequence). V shed 2 bases and J 8 bases; nucleotides not matched to a gene: 8. The CDR3 spans 13 residues. CDR3 sequence: CAWSLFGGQGYTF. CDR3 sequence (DNA): TGTGCCTGGAGTCTTTTCGGGGGACAGGGCTACACCTTC.

This chain links TRBV6-5 with TRBJ1-2; unclear D gene. V lost 6 bases, J lost 0 bases, and 14 bases lay in between. Germline-derived CDR1 and CDR2 are MNHEY and SVGAGI. This CDR3 spans 15 amino acids. In DNA, the CDR3 is TGTGCCAGCAGACTATCAGTGGCCTCTAACTATGGCTACACCTTC. It translates to CASRLSVASNYGYTF.

V usage is TRBV30 and J usage is TRBJ2-1; weak D call: TRBD1 (6 bases). The germline V gene encodes CDR1 GTSNPN and CDR2 SVGIG (reference sequence). This CDR3 is 16 amino acids long. The ends were cut back, 3 bases at V and 0 bases at J, with 15 bases in the middle. The CDR3 DNA follows: TGTGCCTGGAGAGGGTTAACAGGGAGCTCCTACAATGAGCAGTTCTTC. Protein sequence: CAWRGLTGSSYNEQFF.

This clone was seen a handful of times. J is TRBJ1-2 and V is TRBV27; perhaps TRBD1 as D (6 bases). CDR1 is MNHEY and CDR2 is SMNVEV in the germline V gene (reference sequence). The CDR3 contains 14 residues. The V end was cut by 1 base, the J end by 4 bases, with 10 bases between. In nucleotides, the CDR3 is TGTGCCAGCAGTTTATTAGGGGGAAGCTATGGCTACACCTTC. Amino acid sequence: CASSLLGGSYGYTF.

CDR3 nucleotide sequence: TGTGCCAGCAGTTTTGACAGGATCAATCAGCCCCAGCATTTT. Translating it yields CASSFDRINQPQHF. V and J are TRBV6-5 and TRBJ1-5, with TRBD1 as a possible D gene (6 bases). The germline gives CDR1 MNHEY, CDR2 SVGAGI. The CDR3 is 14 amino acids. The germline V and J ends were trimmed by 4 bases and 3 bases, with 10 bases remaining between them.